This TCR beta chain emerged from a study of blood T cell repertoires in COVID-19. Study-level background: Samples taken during acute and convalescent COVID-19 were collected in the United States, Italy and Spain.

In the original analysis: Nucleated cell number was recorded as an estimate derived from reference gene primer amplification. Assay: immunoSEQ multiplex PCR; the TCRdb copy retains only in-frame clones and omits some. The V and J calls and clone size come from that table; D and trimming were worked out from the DNA. The sample lists 150,000 to 200,000 clones, 75% to 85% occurring once. CDR3 size: 13 residues. In germline, CDR1 is MNHEY, CDR2 SVGAGI. Trimming took 2 bases from V and 5 from J, leaving 10 bases between them. Sequencing was carried out using peripheral blood. The chain couples TRBV6-5 to TRBJ2-7, with a weak D call TRBD2 (6 bases). The sequence came from a human donor in a cohort sampled during active COVID-19. CDR3 in amino acids: CASSYPGGDEQYF. DNA of the CDR3: TGTGCCAGCAGTTACCCAGGCGGGGACGAGCAGTACTTC.